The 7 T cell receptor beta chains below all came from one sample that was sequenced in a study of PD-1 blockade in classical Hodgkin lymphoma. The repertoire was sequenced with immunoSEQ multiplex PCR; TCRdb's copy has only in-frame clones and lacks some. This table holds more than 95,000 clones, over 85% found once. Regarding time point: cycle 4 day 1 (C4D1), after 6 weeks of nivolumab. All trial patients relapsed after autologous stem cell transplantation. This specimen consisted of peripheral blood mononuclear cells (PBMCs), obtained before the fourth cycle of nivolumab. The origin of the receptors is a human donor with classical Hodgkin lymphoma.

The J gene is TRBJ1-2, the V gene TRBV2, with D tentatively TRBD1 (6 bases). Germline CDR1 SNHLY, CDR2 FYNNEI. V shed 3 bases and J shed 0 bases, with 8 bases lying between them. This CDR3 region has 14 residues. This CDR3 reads CASSERGTNYGYTF. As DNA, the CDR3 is TGTGCCAGCAGTGAGAGGGGGACTAACTATGGCTACACCTTC.

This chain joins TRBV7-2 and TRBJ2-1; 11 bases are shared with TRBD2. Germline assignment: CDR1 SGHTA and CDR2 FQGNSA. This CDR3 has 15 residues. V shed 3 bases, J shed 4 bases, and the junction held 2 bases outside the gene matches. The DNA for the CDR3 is TGTGCCAGCAGCTTTGGGACTAGCGGATACAATGAGCAGTTCTTC. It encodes CASSFGTSGYNEQFF.

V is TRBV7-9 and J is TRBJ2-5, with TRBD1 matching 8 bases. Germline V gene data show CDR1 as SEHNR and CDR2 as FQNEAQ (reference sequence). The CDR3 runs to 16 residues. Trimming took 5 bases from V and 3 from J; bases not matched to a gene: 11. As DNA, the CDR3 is TGTGCCAGCAGCCAACAAAGACAGGGGCGAAAAGAGACCCAGTACTTC. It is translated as CASSQQRQGRKETQYF.

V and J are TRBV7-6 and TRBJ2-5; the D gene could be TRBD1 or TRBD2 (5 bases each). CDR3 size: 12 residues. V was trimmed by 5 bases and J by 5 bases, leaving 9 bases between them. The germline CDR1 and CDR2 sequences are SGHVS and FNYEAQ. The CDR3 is CASSRDPETQYF. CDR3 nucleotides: TGTGCCAGCAGCCGGGACCCCGAGACCCAGTACTTC.

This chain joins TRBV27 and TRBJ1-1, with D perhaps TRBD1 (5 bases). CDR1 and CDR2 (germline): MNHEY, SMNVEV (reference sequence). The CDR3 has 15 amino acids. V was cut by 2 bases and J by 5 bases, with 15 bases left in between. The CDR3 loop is CASSLGRGTGTEAFF. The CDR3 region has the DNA TGTGCCAGCAGTTTAGGTCGGGGGACGGGGACTGAAGCTTTCTTT.

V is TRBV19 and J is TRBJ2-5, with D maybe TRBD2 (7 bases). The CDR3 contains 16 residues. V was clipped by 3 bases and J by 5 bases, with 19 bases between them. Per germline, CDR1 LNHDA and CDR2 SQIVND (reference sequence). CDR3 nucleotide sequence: TGTGCCAGTAGTATGGGAGGGGGACATCGCGGGGAGACCCAGTACTTC. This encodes CASSMGGGHRGETQYF.

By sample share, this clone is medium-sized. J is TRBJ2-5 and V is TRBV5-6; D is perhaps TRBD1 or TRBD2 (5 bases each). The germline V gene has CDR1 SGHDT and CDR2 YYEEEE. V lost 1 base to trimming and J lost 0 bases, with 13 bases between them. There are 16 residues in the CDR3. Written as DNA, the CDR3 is TGTGCCAGCAGCTTGTTGGGGACGTGGTACCAAGAGACCCAGTACTTC. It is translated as CASSLLGTWYQETQYF.